The rows below give T cell receptor beta chains drawn from one sample of a study of T cell changes during pregnancy in multiple sclerosis. Assay used: immunoSEQ multiplex PCR; TCRdb lists only in-frame clones, some missing. Altogether some 90,000 clones are present, roughly nine tenths being singletons, with the ten largest covering approximately 1.4%. The sequences come from peripheral blood, collected in the first trimester of pregnancy. The receptor set was obtained from a female donor with multiple sclerosis, enrolled in a pregnancy study. CDR3s include the opening cysteine and the closing phenylalanine or tryptophan. The order of the fields is V gene, D gene, clone size, J gene, CDR3 DNA, CDR3 protein. A D gene is named only where the DNA matches it firmly. Clone sizes are given selectively: once, few, many, or a class where the clone is expanded.

TRBV7-3	TRBD2	NA	TRBJ2-7	TGTGCCAGCAGCTTAACGCGGCGGGAGGGTTACGAGCAGTACTTC	CASSLTRREGYEQYF
TRBV21-1	NA	NA	TRBJ2-7	TGTGCCAGCAGCAAAACCCAGGGGAAAACCTACGAGCAGTACTTC	CASSKTQGKTYEQYF
TRBV5-1	TRBD1	NA	TRBJ1-5	TGCGCCAGCAGCTCGGGACAGGGCCGGGGGCCCCAGCATTTT	CASSSGQGRGPQHF
TRBV4-1	NA	NA	TRBJ1-3	TGCGCCAGCAGCCAAGGGGGGGGTAGAGCTGGAAACACCATATATTTT	CASSQGGGRAGNTIYF
TRBV19	TRBD2	NA	TRBJ2-1	TGTGCCAGTAGTCCTGGGGGGGAATCGGTGGGTGAGCAGTTCTTC	CASSPGGESVGEQFF
TRBV5-1	NA	NA	TRBJ1-3	TGCGCCAGCAGCTTGGCGGTCTCTGGAAACACCATATATTTT	CASSLAVSGNTIYF
TRBV4-1	NA	few	TRBJ2-7	TGCGCCAGCAGCCGCATAGACTTTACCCCCGAGCAGTACTTC	CASSRIDFTPEQYF
TRBV2	NA	NA	TRBJ2-7	TGTGCCAGCAGTGATCCGGGGGGCAGAAACTACGAGCAGTACTTC	CASSDPGGRNYEQYF
TRBV10-3	TRBD1	NA	TRBJ2-3	TGTGCCATCCAGGGGGCTCTAACAGATACGCAGTATTTT	CAIQGALTDTQYF
TRBV15	NA	NA	TRBJ2-7	TGTGCCACCAGCAGAGAAAGGGGTGGCAGCTACTACGAGCAGTACTTC	CATSRERGGSYYEQYF
TRBV7-3	NA	NA	TRBJ2-3	TGTGCCAGCAGCCTAGTCGGGGGAGATACGCAGTATTTT	CASSLVGGDTQYF
TRBV18	NA	NA	TRBJ2-7	TGTGCCAGCTCACCTCAGGCGTACGAGCAGTACTTC	CASSPQAYEQYF
TRBV7-9	TRBD1	NA	TRBJ1-1	TGTGCCAGCGACCCCGGGAGGGGGCCGAACACTGAAGCTTTCTTT	CASDPGRGPNTEAFF
TRBV9	TRBD1	NA	TRBJ1-2	TGTGCCAGCAGGGCCGGGACAGGCTATGGCTACACCTTC	CASRAGTGYGYTF
TRBV28	NA	few	TRBJ1-4	TGTGCCAGCACCGGGGGGAATGAAAAACTGTTTTTT	CASTGGNEKLFF
TRBV29-1	TRBD1	NA	TRBJ1-2	TGCAGCGTTGAAGATCCCAGGGGGGATGGCTACACCTTC	CSVEDPRGDGYTF
TRBV30	TRBD1	NA	TRBJ2-7	TGTGCCTGGAGTGTCGGGACAGGGGCCGAGCAGTACTTC	CAWSVGTGAEQYF
TRBV5-4	TRBD1	NA	TRBJ1-1	TGTGCCAGCAGCCGGACAGGGAGGGACACTGAAGCTTTCTTT	CASSRTGRDTEAFF
TRBV2	NA	NA	TRBJ2-2	TGTGCCAGTCTGGACACCTTCAACACCGGGGAGCTGTTTTTT	CASLDTFNTGELFF
TRBV27	NA	NA	TRBJ2-1	TGTGCCAGCAGTTTAGTGAGCTCCTACAATGAGCAGTTCTTC	CASSLVSSYNEQFF
TRBV6-6	NA	once	TRBJ2-3	TGTGCCAGCAGTTACCAGGGGTCGCGCACAGATACGCAGTATTTT	CASSYQGSRTDTQYF
TRBV19	TRBD1	NA	TRBJ2-2	TGTGCCACCTCGAACAGGGGGCTGGACACCGGGGAGCTGTTTTTT	CATSNRGLDTGELFF
TRBV5-4	TRBD1	NA	TRBJ2-1	TGTGCCAGCAGCTTGTGGTTCAGGGGGCAGAATGAGCAGTTCTTC	CASSLWFRGQNEQFF
TRBV19	NA	once	TRBJ1-1	TGTGCCAGTAGTATAGACCAAGGGGTTTTCAGGGGCACTGAAGCTTTCTTT	CASSIDQGVFRGTEAFF
TRBV6-5	TRBD1	NA	TRBJ1-1	TGTGCCAGCAGTAAAGGACAGGGCCGCGATGAAGCTTTCTTT	CASSKGQGRDEAFF
TRBV5-1	NA	NA	TRBJ2-7	TGCGCCAGCAGCTATACAGGTACTCCCGAGTTATTC	CASSYTGTPELF
TRBV5-1	TRBD1	NA	TRBJ1-2	TGCGCCAGCAATAGGGGGGACAGGGAGGAAGGCTACACCTTC	CASNRGDREEGYTF
TRBV27	NA	NA	TRBJ2-1	TGTGCCAGCGCCCCGGCTAGCGTGTACAATGAGCAGTTCTTC	CASAPASVYNEQFF
TRBV7-9	TRBD1	NA	TRBJ1-1	TGTGCCAGCAGCTTAGGGGGGACAGGAGCTTTCTTT	CASSLGGTGAFF
TRBV29-1	NA	once	TRBJ2-3	TGCAGCGTTTCCCAGACAGCAACTAGCACAGATACGCAGTATTTT	CSVSQTATSTDTQYF
TRBV10-2	TRBD2	NA	TRBJ2-1	TGCGCCAGCAGTGGTAGCGGGAGAAACTCTGAGCAGTTCTTC	CASSGSGRNSEQFF
TRBV7-6	NA	NA	TRBJ1-2	TGTGCCAGCAGCTTACGCCTTGCGGGAACTAACTATGGCTACACCTTC	CASSLRLAGTNYGYTF
TRBV28	NA	NA	TRBJ2-1	TGTGCCAGCAGTCCACACCAGGGTAACTCCTACAATGAGCAGTTCTTC	CASSPHQGNSYNEQFF
TRBV27	NA	NA	TRBJ1-1	TGTGCCAGCAGTGCCGGGACAATGAACACTGAAGCTTTCTTT	CASSAGTMNTEAFF
TRBV2	TRBD2	NA	TRBJ2-1	TGTGCCAGCAGTGATACCGGGACTAGCGGGAGTCTAAATGAGCAGTTCTTC	CASSDTGTSGSLNEQFF
TRBV19	NA	NA	TRBJ2-7	TGTGCCAGTAGTATACCCGACAGCTCCTACGAGCAGTACTTC	CASSIPDSSYEQYF
TRBV11-2	NA	NA	TRBJ2-5	TGTGCCAGCAGCTGGACGGGACTTCGGGAGACCCAGTACTTC	CASSWTGLRETQYF
TRBV7-6	TRBD2	NA	TRBJ2-7	TGTGCCAGCAGTTCACCGGGACTAGCGGGCGAGCAGAGTAGTTACGAGCAGTACTTC	CASSSPGLAGEQSSYEQYF
TRBV27	NA	NA	TRBJ2-1	TGTGCCAGCAGTTTACTGGCTACCGGGAGTTCCAATGAGCAGTTCTTC	CASSLLATGSSNEQFF
TRBV2	NA	once	TRBJ1-1	TGTGCCAGCAGTGAAGTCAGGATGAACACTGAAGCTTTCTTT	CASSEVRMNTEAFF
TRBV6-1	NA	few	TRBJ1-5	TGTGCCAGCAGTGAAAGTTGGGCGAATCAGCCCCAGCATTTT	CASSESWANQPQHF
TRBV27	TRBD1	NA	TRBJ2-7	TGTGCCAGCGGGACAGACTCCTACGAGCAGTACTTC	CASGTDSYEQYF
TRBV6-1	NA	once	TRBJ1-1	TGTGCCAGCAGTGGATCGACAGCTGCAACTTTGAACACTGAAGCTTTCTTT	CASSGSTAATLNTEAFF
TRBV5-1	TRBD2	NA	TRBJ2-3	TGCGCCAGCAGCTTGATTGTCGCGGGAGGGGGAGCAGATACGCAGTATTTT	CASSLIVAGGGADTQYF